This TCR beta chain was sequenced for a study of T cells in Graves' hyperthyroidism and ophthalmopathy. Whole-study context: Peripheral blood sampling occurred at initial diagnosis, before any treatment.

The germline gives CDR1 SQVTM, CDR2 ANQGSEA. Germline trimming cut 6 bases from V and 1 base from J; bases unmatched to any gene: 3. This CDR3 contains 13 residues. Amplified TCR beta CDR3 regions derived from RNA transcripts. The TCR CDR3 was amplified in a first-round RT-PCR using the HTBI primer set. MiXCR was run by TCRdb on the multiplex PCR reads, yielding one entry per CDR3 protein. The sample records 350,000 to 400,000 distinct CDR3 sequences, approximately 17% being singletons. In the ophthalmopathy cohort, Clinical Activity Score was at least 3, NOSPECS grade at least 4, and duration under 3 months.

This chain joins TRBV29-1 and TRBJ2-3; 8 bases align to TRBD1. What was sequenced was blood. This receptor was identified in a man in his late teens or twenties with Graves' ophthalmopathy. CDR3 in amino acids: CSVETGGTDTQYF. The CDR3 DNA sequence: TGCAGCGTAGAGACAGGGGGCACAGATACGCAGTATTTT.